Presented here are 19 T cell receptor beta chains from one specimen sequenced in a study of cytomegalovirus exposure and HLA in healthy donors. Profiling relied on immunoSEQ multiplex PCR, and the TCRdb table lists in-frame clones only, not all of them. The sample includes some 250,000 clones, around 91% of them seen just once. The sample consisted of PBMCs. These receptors all come from a woman aged 18-30 years in good health and CMV-seronegative.

V usage is TRBV2 and J usage is TRBJ2-2; D is possibly TRBD2 (6 bases). V shed 7 bases and J shed 4 bases, with 13 bases lying between them. This CDR3 has 14 amino acids. The germline gives CDR1 SNHLY, CDR2 FYNNEI. In DNA, the CDR3 is TGTGCCAGCAAGGAGGGACTTATCACCGGGGAGCTGTTTTTT. Translated, it gives CASKEGLITGELFF.

The rearrangement uses TRBV28 and TRBJ2-1; tentatively, D is TRBD1 (5 bases). Trimming left V 7 bases short and J 13 bases short, with 14 bases between. From germline, CDR1 is MDHEN and CDR2 SYDVKM. The CDR3 sequence is 11 residues long. The CDR3 is CASTLTGDQFF. Written as DNA, the CDR3 is TGTGCCAGCACCCTAACAGGAGATCAGTTCTTC. The full variable domain, with the rest looked up from reference TRBV28 and TRBJ2-1, is DVKVTQSSRYLVKRTGEKVFLECVQDMDHENMFWYRQDPGLGLRLIYFSYDVKMKEKGDIPEGYSVSREKKERFSLILESASTNQTSMYLCASTLTGDQFFGPGTRLTVL.

V gene TRBV6-6 combines with J gene TRBJ1-1, with D unresolved. The CDR3 loop spans 15 amino acids. V was pared by 0 bases and J by 3 bases, with 11 bases between. Germline values: CDR1 MNHNY, CDR2 SVGAGI (reference sequence). The CDR3 nucleotides read TGTGCCAGCAGTTACTCGAACACCTTATACACTGAAGCTTTCTTT. It yields the protein CASSYSNTLYTEAFF.

The rearrangement joins TRBV5-1 to TRBJ1-2; TRBD1 might be the D (5 bases). Trimming removed 4 bases at V and 6 bases at J, with 13 bases between. There are 13 residues in the CDR3. Germline V gene sequence: CDR1 SGHRS, CDR2 YFSETQ. In DNA, the CDR3 is TGCGCCAGCAGCCCCCCATCGACAGATGGCTACACCTTC. Its translation is CASSPPSTDGYTF.

The chain links TRBV5-1 to TRBJ1-4; a weak D match, TRBD1 (6 bases). The CDR3 is 14 amino acids. V lost 4 bases to trimming and J lost 4 bases, with 11 bases between them. From germline, CDR1 is SGHRS and CDR2 YFSETQ. CDR3 in DNA: TGCGCCAGCAGCCCCGGGACATATAATGAAAAACTGTTTTTT. It encodes CASSPGTYNEKLFF.

The V call is TRBV12-1, the J call TRBJ2-1; the table names TRBD2, a call not compared with the DNA. TRBV12-1 is deemed a pseudogene. The CDR3 sequence is 16 residues long. CDR3 residues: CASSRTSGAPYNEQFF. The CDR3 DNA sequence: TGTGCCAGCAGTCGGACTAGCGGGGCGCCCTACAATGAGCAGTTCTTC.

The gene calls are TRBV5-1 and TRBJ1-1; tentatively, D is TRBD1 (6 bases). The CDR3 has 15 amino acids. Germline CDR1 reads SGHRS; CDR2 reads YFSETQ. The V gene lost 7 bases and the J gene lost 1 base, with 17 bases spanning the gap. The CDR3 nucleotides read TGCGCCAGCGGCTGGGTCGGACAGACGAACACTGAAGCTTTCTTT. Translation gives CASGWVGQTNTEAFF.

This chain joins TRBV6-5 and TRBJ1-4; possible D gene TRBD1, 6 bases. From germline, CDR1 is MNHEY and CDR2 SVGAGI. Trimming took off 5 bases at V and 5 bases at J, with 12 bases between the two ends. The CDR3 has 14 amino acids. The chain's CDR3 is CASSKAGENEKLFF. In DNA form, the CDR3 reads TGTGCCAGCAGTAAAGCAGGGGAAAATGAAAAACTGTTTTTT.

This chain links TRBV7-8 with TRBJ2-5; 9 nucleotides align to TRBD1. V was pared by 0 bases and J by 5 bases, with 4 bases of the junction left unmatched. The CDR3 spans 15 residues. Germline CDR1 SGHVS, CDR2 FQNEAQ. CDR3 amino acids: CASSLAGTGMETQYF. CDR3 nucleotides: TGTGCCAGCAGCTTAGCCGGGACAGGGATGGAGACCCAGTACTTC.

V is TRBV4-3 and J is TRBJ2-1; TRBD2 matches 9 bases. Germline V lookup: CDR1 LGHNA, CDR2 YSLEER. J was trimmed by 8 bases and V by 0 bases; bases with no gene match: 17. The CDR3 spans 19 residues. The CDR3 is CASSQEVKSGLAILDEQFF. The DNA of the CDR3 is TGCGCCAGCAGCCAAGAAGTCAAATCGGGACTAGCCATTTTGGATGAGCAGTTCTTC.

The chain employs TRBV7-6 and TRBJ2-7; a weak D match, TRBD1 (5 bases). Deletions cut 1 base from V and 2 bases from J, with 15 bases between. CDR3 length equals 16 residues. Germline V gene data show CDR1 as SGHVS and CDR2 as FNYEAQ. The CDR3 sequence: CASSLDSRQGPYEQYF. The CDR3 DNA sequence: TGTGCCAGCAGCTTAGATTCTAGGCAGGGTCCCTACGAGCAGTACTTC.

The gene calls are TRBV2 and TRBJ2-7; no clear D. This CDR3 comprises 13 residues. Looked up from germline, CDR1 is SNHLY and CDR2 is FYNNEI. V was shortened by 3 bases and J by 0 bases, with 6 bases between the two germline ends. The CDR3 coding sequence is TGTGCCAGCAGTGAGTACAGCTCCTACGAGCAGTACGTC. It encodes CASSEYSSYEQYV.

The rearrangement uses TRBV6-5 and TRBJ2-5, with 7 bases identical to TRBD2. J lost 5 bases, V lost 8 bases, and 2 bases had no gene match. The CDR3 is 11 amino acids. Germline values: CDR1 MNHEY, CDR2 SVGAGI. CDR3 bases: TGTGCCAGCGCCGGGAGGGAGACCCAGTACTTC. This sequence encodes CASAGRETQYF.

The chain recombines TRBV29-1 with TRBJ2-1, with 8 bases aligning to TRBD2. The CDR3 covers 13 residues. Trimming at V came to 7 bases and at J to 5 bases, leaving 7 bases not matched to a gene. In germline, CDR1 is SQVTM, CDR2 ANQGSEA. This CDR3 reads CSEVGGVHNEQFF. The CDR3 DNA reads TGCAGCGAGGTCGGGGGGGTACACAATGAGCAGTTCTTC.

CDR3 nucleotide sequence: TGTGCCAGCAGGGGGGCGGTTGGGCAGAACACCGGGGAGCTGTTTTTT. Translated, it gives CASRGAVGQNTGELFF. V is TRBV7-9 and J is TRBJ2-2; tentatively, D is TRBD1 (6 bases). The V gene lost 6 bases and the J gene lost 1 base, with 15 bases spanning the gap. Germline CDR1 reads SEHNR; CDR2 reads FQNEAQ (reference sequence). CDR3 length: 16 amino acids.

V usage is TRBV30 and J usage is TRBJ2-7; unclear D gene. V lost 7 bases to trimming and J lost 6 bases, with 13 bases between them. The CDR3 has 11 amino acids. Germline CDR1 GTSNPN, CDR2 SVGIG (reference sequence). CDR3 bases: TGTGCCTTCACCCCGGGTTCCGAGCAGTACTTC. It encodes CAFTPGSEQYF.

V and J are TRBV29-1 and TRBJ1-2; the D is unclear. This CDR3 has 11 amino acids. V was cut by 6 bases and J by 3 bases, with 8 bases left in between. Germline V gene sequence: CDR1 SQVTM, CDR2 ANQGSEA. CDR3: CSVPRDYGYTF. The CDR3 nucleotides are TGCAGCGTCCCGAGGGACTATGGCTACACCTTC.

The chain employs TRBV6-1 and TRBJ1-4; TRBD1 matches at 10 bases. Germline lookup yields CDR1 MNHNS and CDR2 SASEGT. The CDR3 contains 15 residues. V lost 5 bases, J lost 7 bases, and 7 bases stayed unmatched. The CDR3 reads CASSSWGQGSEKLFF. CDR3 in DNA: TGTGCCAGCAGTTCCTGGGGACAGGGGTCTGAAAAACTGTTTTTT.

This chain joins TRBV9 and TRBJ1-2; D is ambiguous. The ends were cut back, 0 bases at V and 4 bases at J, with 19 bases in the middle. From germline, CDR1 is SGDLS and CDR2 YYNGEE. This CDR3 is 17 amino acids long. The DNA for the CDR3 is TGTGCCAGCAGCGTAGCCCCTCCTGGTCTTCTACCCTATGGCTACACCTTC. Its translation: CASSVAPPGLLPYGYTF. Complete variable domain (other parts from reference TRBV9 and TRBJ1-2): DSGVTQTPKHLITATGQRVTLRCSPRSGDLSVYWYQQSLDQGLQFLIQYYNGEERAKGNILERFSAQQFPDLHSELNLSSLELGDSALYFCASSVAPPGLLPYGYTFGSGTRLTVV.